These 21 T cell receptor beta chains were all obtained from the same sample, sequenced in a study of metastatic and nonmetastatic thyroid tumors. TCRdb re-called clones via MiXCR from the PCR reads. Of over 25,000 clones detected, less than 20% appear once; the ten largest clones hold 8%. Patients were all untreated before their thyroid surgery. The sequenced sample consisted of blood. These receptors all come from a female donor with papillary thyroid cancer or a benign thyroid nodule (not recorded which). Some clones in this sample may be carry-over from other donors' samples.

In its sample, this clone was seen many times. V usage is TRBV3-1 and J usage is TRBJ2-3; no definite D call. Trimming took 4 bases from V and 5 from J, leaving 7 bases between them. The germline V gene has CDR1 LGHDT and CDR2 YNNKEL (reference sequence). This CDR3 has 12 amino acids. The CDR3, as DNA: TGTGCCAGCAGCCGTCAGCAAGATACGCAGTATTTT. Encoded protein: CASSRQQDTQYF.

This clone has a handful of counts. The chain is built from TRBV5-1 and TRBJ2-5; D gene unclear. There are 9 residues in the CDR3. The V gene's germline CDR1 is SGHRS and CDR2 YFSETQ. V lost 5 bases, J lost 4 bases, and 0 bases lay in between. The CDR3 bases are TGCGCCAGCAGAGAGACCCAGTACTTC. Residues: CASRETQYF.

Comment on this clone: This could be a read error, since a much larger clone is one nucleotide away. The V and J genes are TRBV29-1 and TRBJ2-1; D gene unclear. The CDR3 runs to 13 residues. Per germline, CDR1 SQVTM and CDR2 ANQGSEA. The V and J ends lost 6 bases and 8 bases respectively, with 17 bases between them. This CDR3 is CSVCPPAAHEQFF. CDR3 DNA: TGCAGCGTGTGTCCTCCTGCGGCGCATGAGCAGTTCTTC.

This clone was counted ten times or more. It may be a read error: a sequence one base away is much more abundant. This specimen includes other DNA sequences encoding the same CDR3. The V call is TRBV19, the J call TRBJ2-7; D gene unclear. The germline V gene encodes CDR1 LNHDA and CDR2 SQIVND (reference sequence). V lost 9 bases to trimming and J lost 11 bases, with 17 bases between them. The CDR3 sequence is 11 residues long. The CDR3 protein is CASRLGPWEYF. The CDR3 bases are TGTGCCAGCCGGTTAGGTCCCTGGGAGTACTTC.

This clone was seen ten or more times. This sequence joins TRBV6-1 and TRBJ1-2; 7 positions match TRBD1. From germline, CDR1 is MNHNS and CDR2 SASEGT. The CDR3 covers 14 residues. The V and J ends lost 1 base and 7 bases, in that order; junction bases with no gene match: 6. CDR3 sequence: CASSEGAGDSGYTF. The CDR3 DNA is TGTGCCAGCAGTGAAGGGGCAGGGGACAGTGGCTACACCTTC.

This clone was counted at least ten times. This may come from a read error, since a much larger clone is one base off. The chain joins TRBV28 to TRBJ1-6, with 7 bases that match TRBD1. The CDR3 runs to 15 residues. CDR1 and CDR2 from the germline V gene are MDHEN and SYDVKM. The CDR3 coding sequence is TGTGCCAGCAGGGGACAGTCAAGCTATAATTCACCCTTCCACTTT. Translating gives CASRGQSSYNSPFHF.

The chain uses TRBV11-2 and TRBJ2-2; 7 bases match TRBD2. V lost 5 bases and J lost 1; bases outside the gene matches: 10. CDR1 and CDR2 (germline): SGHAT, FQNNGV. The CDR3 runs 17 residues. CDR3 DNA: TGTGCCAGCAGCCCGATGGGGCGGGAGAGGAACACCGGGGAGCTGTTTTTT. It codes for CASSPMGRERNTGELFF.

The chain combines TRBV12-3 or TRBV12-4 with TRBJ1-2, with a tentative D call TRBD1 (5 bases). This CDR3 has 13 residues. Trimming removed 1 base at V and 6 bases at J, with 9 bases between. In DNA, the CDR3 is TGTGCCAGCAGTTTAGGGGGGGTGAATGGCTACACCTTC. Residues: CASSLGGVNGYTF.

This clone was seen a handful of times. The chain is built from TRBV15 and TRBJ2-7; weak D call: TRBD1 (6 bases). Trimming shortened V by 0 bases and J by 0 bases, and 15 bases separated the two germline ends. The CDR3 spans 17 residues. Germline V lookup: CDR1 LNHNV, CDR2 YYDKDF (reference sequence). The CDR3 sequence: CATSREQTGHLSYEQYF. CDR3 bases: TGTGCCACCAGCAGAGAGCAGACGGGACACCTCTCCTACGAGCAGTACTTC.

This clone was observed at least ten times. Here the CDR3 reads CATSDRVNSPLHF. The CDR3 DNA follows: TGTGCCACCAGTGATAGGGTTAATTCACCCCTCCACTTT. The rearrangement links TRBV24-1 to TRBJ1-6; D is unclear. The length of the CDR3 is 13 residues. Per germline, CDR1 KGHDR and CDR2 SFDVKD. V was shortened by 3 bases and J by 6 bases, with 5 bases between the two germline ends.

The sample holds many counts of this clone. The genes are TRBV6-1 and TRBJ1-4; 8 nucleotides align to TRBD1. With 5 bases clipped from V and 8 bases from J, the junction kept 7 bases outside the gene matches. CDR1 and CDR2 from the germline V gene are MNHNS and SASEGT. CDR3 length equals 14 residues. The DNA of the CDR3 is TGTGCCAGCAGTTCGACAGGGGTGAGGGAAAAACTGTTTTTT. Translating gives CASSSTGVREKLFF.

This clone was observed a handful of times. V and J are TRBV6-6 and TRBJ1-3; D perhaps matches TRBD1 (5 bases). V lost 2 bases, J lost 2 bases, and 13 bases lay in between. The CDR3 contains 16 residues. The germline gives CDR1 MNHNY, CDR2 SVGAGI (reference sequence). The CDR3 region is CASSYRGMLTGNTIYF. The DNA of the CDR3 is TGTGCCAGCAGTTACCGGGGGATGCTAACTGGAAACACCATATATTTT.

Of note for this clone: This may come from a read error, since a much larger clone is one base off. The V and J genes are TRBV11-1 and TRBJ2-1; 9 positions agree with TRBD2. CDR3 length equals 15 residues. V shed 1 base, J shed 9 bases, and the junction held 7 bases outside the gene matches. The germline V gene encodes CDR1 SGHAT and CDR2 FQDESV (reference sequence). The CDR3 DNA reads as TGTGCCAGCAGCTTAGGTCTAGCGGGGAAATTTGAGCAGTTCTTC. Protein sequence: CASSLGLAGKFEQFF. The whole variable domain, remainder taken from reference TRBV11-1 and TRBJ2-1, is EAEVAQSPRYKITEKSQAVAFWCDPISGHATLYWYRQILGQGPELLVQFQDESVVDDSQLPKDRFSAERLKGVDSTLKIQPAELGDSAMYLCASSLGLAGKFEQFFGPGTRLTVL.

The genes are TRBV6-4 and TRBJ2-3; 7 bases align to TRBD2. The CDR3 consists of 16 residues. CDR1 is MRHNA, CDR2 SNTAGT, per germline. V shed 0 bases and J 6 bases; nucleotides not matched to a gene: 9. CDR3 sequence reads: CASSDSTGGGEDTQYF. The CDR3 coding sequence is TGTGCCAGCAGTGACTCGACGGGGGGAGGCGAGGATACGCAGTATTTT.

CDR3 sequence (DNA): TGTGCCAGCAGCTTATGTGGGGGAAATGAGCAGTTCTTC. Its translation is CASSLCGGNEQFF. The J gene is TRBJ2-1, the V gene TRBV7-9; D is possibly TRBD1 or TRBD2 (5 bases each). In germline, CDR1 is SEHNR, CDR2 FQNEAQ (reference sequence). The length of the CDR3 is 13 residues. V was clipped by 2 bases and J by 7 bases, with 9 bases between them.

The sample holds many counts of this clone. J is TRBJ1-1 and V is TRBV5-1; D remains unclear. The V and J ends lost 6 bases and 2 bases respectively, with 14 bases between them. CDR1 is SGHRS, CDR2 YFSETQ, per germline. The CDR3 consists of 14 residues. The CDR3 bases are TGCGCCAGCACCTCTTGGACGGTAAACACTGAAGCTTTCTTT. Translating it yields CASTSWTVNTEAFF. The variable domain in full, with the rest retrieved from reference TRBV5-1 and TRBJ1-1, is KAGVTQTPRYLIKTRGQQVTLSCSPISGHRSVSWYQQTPGQGLQFLFEYFSETQRNKGNFPGRFSGRQFSNSRSEMNVSTLELGDSALYLCASTSWTVNTEAFFGQGTRLTVV.

The CDR3 spells CASSVRQGGTDTQYF. The CDR3 bases are TGTGCCAGCAGCGTACGACAGGGAGGCACAGATACGCAGTATTTT. V is TRBV9 and J is TRBJ2-3, with 7 bases lining up with TRBD1. The CDR3 contains 15 residues. The germline V gene encodes CDR1 SGDLS and CDR2 YYNGEE. V was clipped by 1 base and J by 1 base; unmatched bases: 3.

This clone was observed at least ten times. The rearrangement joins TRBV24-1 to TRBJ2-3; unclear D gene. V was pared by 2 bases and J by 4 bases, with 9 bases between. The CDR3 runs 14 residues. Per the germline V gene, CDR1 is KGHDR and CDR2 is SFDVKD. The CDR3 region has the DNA TGTGCCACCAGTGATTCCGATGTACCAGATACGCAGTATTTT. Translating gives CATSDSDVPDTQYF.

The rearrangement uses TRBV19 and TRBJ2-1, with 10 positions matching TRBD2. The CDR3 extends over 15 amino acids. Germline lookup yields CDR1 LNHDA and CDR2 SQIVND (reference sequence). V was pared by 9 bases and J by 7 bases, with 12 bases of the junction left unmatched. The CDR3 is CASLSPGLALNEQFF. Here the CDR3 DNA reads TGTGCCAGCCTCAGTCCGGGACTAGCGTTAAATGAGCAGTTCTTC.

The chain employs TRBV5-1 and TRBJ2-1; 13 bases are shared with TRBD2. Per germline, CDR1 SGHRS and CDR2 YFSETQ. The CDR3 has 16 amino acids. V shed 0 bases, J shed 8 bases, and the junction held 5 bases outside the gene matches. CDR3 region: CASSLEGLAGWDEQFF. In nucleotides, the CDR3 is TGCGCCAGCAGCTTGGAGGGACTAGCGGGGTGGGATGAGCAGTTCTTC.

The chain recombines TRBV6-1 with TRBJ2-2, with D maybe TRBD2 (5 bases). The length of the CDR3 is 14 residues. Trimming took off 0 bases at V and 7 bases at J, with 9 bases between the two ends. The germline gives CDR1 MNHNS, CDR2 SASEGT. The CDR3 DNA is TGTGCCAGCAGTGAAGCTAGCGTGGTCGGGGAGCTGTTTTTT. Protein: CASSEASVVGELFF.